This T cell receptor (beta chain) was captured in a study of T cells in Graves' hyperthyroidism and ophthalmopathy. Germline lookup yields CDR1 ENHRY and CDR2 SYGVKD. The V gene lost 8 bases and the J gene lost 3 bases, with 10 bases spanning the gap. This CDR3 has 13 amino acids. TCR beta CDR3 regions were amplified from RNA transcripts. The TCR CDR3 first-round RT-PCR relied on the HTBI primer set. From the multiplex PCR reads, TCRdb called clonotypes with MiXCR, one entry per CDR3 protein. The sample lists 490,000 or so distinct CDR3 sequences; approximately 22% were seen once. In its sample, this clonotype was seen a few times.

This clonotype was obtained from a woman aged 70-85 years with Graves' ophthalmopathy. The specimen was blood. The V gene is TRBV10-3, the J gene TRBJ2-2, with no clear D. CDR3 in amino acids: CAISRLDTGELFF. The CDR3 DNA follows: TGTGCCATCTCCCGGTTGGACACCGGGGAGCTGTTTTTT.